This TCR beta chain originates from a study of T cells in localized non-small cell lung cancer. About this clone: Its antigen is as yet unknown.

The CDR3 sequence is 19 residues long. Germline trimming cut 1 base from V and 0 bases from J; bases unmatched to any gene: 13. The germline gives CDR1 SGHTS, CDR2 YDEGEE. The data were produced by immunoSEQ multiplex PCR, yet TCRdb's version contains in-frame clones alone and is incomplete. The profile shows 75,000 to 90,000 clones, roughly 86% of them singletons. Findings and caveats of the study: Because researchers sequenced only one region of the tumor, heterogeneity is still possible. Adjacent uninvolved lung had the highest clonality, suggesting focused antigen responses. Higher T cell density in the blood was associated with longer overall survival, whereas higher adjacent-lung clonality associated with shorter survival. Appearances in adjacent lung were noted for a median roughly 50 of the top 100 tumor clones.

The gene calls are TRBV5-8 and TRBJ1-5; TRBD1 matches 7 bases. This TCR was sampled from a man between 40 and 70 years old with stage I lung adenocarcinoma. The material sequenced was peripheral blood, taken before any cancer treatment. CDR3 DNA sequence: TGTGCCAGCAGCTTGTTCAGGGGGGGAAACTTAAATAGCAATCAGCCCCAGCATTTT. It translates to CASSLFRGGNLNSNQPQHF.